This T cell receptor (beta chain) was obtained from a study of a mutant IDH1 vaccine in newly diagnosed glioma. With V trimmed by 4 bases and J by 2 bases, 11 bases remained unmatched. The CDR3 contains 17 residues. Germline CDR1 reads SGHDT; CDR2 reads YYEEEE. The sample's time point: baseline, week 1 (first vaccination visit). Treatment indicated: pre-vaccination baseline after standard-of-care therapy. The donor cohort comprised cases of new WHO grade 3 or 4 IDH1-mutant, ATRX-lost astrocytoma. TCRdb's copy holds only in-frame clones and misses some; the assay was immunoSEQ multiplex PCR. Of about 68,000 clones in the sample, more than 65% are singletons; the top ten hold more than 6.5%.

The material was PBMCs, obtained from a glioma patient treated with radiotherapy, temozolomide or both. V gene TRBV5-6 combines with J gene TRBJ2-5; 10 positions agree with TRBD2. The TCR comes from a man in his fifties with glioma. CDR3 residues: CASSGPSGGASQETQYF. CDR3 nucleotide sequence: TGTGCCAGCAGCGGACCGAGCGGGGGGGCCTCGCAAGAGACCCAGTACTTC.